This T cell receptor (beta chain) derives from a study of shared clonotypes between healthy human individuals. Caucasian adults living in Nashville, Tennessee, provided all samples. This clone showed up just once. The sequencing of unsorted PBMC DNA took place on ten immunoSEQ deep assay plates. The data were produced by immunoSEQ multiplex PCR, yet TCRdb's version contains in-frame clones alone and is incomplete. This table has fewer than 500,000 clones, roughly 85% appearing once. The sequencing sample was made of PBMCs. This receptor was obtained from a woman in her thirties or forties in good health. Some clones in this sample may be carry-over from other donors' samples.

For the CDR3, the DNA is TGTGCCAGCAGTGATACTAGAGTCGTCGAAGAGACCCAGTACTTC. Translation gives CASSDTRVVEETQYF. The chain carries TRBV6-1 and TRBJ2-5; D might be TRBD2 (5 bases). Trimming removed 3 bases from V and 3 bases from J, with 14 bases in between. The CDR3 is 15 residues long. Looked up from germline, CDR1 is MNHNS and CDR2 is SASEGT.